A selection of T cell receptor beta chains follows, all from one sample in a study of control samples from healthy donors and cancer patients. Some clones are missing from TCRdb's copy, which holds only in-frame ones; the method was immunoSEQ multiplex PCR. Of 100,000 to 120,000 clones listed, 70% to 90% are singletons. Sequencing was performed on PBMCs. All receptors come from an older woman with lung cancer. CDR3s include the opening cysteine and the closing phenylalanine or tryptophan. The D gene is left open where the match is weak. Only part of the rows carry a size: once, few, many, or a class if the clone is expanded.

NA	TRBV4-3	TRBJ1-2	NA	CASSRDRIQDANYGYTF	TGCGCCAGCAGCCGAGATAGGATCCAGGACGCTAACTATGGCTACACCTTC
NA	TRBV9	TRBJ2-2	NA	CASSVAAGANTGELFF	TGTGCCAGCAGCGTAGCGGCGGGCGCGAACACCGGGGAGCTGTTTTTT
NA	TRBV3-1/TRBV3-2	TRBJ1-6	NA	CASSPRGSGGDSPLHF	TGTGCCAGCAGCCCGCGGGGATCGGGGGGCGATTCACCCCTCCACTTT
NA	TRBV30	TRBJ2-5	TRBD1	CAWARGQGGQETQYF	TGTGCCTGGGCCAGGGGGCAGGGGGGACAAGAGACCCAGTACTTC
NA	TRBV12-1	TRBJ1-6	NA	CASSFEPSQGQWNSPLHF	TGTGCCAGCAGCTTTGAACCCTCCCAGGGACAGTGGAATTCACCCCTCCACTTT
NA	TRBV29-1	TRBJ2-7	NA	CSARGSSYEQYF	TGCAGCGCACGGGGATCCTCCTACGAGCAGTACTTC
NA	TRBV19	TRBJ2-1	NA	CASSNRMNWAEGGNEQFF	TGTGCCAGTAGTAATCGTATGAATTGGGCGGAGGGAGGCAATGAGCAGTTCTTC
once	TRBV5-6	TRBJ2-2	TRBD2	CASSTPGLDTGELFF	TGTGCCAGCAGCACCCCGGGACTAGACACCGGGGAGCTGTTTTTT
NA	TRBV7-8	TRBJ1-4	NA	CASSLHGQGEKLFF	TGTGCCAGCAGCTTGCATGGGCAAGGTGAAAAACTGTTTTTT
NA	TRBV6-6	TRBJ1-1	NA	CASSSPGLLNTEAFF	TGTGCCAGCAGTTCCCCCGGTCTATTGAACACTGAAGCTTTCTTT
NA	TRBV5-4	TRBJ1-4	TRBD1	CASSSFTGADEKLFF	TGTGCCAGCAGCTCCTTTACAGGGGCTGATGAAAAACTGTTTTTT